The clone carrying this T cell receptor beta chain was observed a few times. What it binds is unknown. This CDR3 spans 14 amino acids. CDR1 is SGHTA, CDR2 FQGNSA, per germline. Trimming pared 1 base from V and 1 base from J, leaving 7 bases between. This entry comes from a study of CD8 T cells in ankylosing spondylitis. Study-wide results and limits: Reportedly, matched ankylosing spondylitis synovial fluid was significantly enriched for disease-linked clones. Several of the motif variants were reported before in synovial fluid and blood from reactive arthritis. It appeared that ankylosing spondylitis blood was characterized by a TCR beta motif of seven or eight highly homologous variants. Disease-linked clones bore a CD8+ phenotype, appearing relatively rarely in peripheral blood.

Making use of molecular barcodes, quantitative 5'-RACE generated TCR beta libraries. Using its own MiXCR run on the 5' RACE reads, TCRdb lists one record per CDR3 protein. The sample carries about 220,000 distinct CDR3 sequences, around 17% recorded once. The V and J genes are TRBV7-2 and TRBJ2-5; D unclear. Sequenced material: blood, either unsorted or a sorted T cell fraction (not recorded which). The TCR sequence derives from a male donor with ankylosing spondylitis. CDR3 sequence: CASSLEYFQETQYF. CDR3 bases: TGTGCCAGCAGCTTAGAGTACTTCCAAGAGACCCAGTACTTC. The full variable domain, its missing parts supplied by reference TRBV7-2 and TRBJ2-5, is GAGVSQSPSNKVTEKGKDVELRCDPISGHTALYWYRQSLGQGLEFLIYFQGNSAPDKSGLPSDRFSAERTGGSVSTLTIQRTQQEDSAVYLCASSLEYFQETQYFGPGTRLLVL.